The following is a T cell receptor (beta chain) sequence with its context. TCRdb keeps only in-frame clones here, not all; method: immunoSEQ multiplex PCR. The table lists approximately 40,000 clones, 92% of them singletons, with 0.7% to 1% in the top ten. After removal of 4 bases from V and 6 bases from J, the junction contained 9 bases not matched to a gene. The CDR3 totals 15 residues. CDR1 is MDHEN, CDR2 SYDVKM, per germline. The data are from a study of T cell changes during pregnancy in multiple sclerosis. The rearrangement uses TRBV28 and TRBJ1-1, with 9 bases matching TRBD1. Here the sequenced sample was CD4+ T cells from peripheral blood mononuclear cells, taken before pregnancy. The source of this sequence is a female donor with multiple sclerosis, enrolled in a pregnancy study. The CDR3 loop is CASSSSGQGHSEAFF. The CDR3 DNA sequence: TGTGCCAGCAGTTCGAGCGGACAGGGGCACTCTGAAGCTTTCTTT.